The 5 T cell receptor beta chains given below trace back to one sample, sequenced in a study of cytomegalovirus exposure and HLA in healthy donors. 60 Vbeta and 13 Jbeta primers were used in PCR. Clones were sequenced by immunoSEQ multiplex PCR, and TCRdb holds only the in-frame ones, with some missing. This sample has 130,000 or so clones, with around 80% found just once. The sample was PBMCs. These receptors all stem from a man aged 35 to 55 in good health and CMV-seronegative.

This clone was recorded a few times. This chain uses TRBV4-3 with TRBJ2-5; 9 bases line up with TRBD1. The V and J ends lost 3 bases and 5 bases, in that order; junction bases with no gene match: 13. Per germline, CDR1 LGHNA and CDR2 YSLEER. CDR3 length: 17 amino acids. The CDR3 here is CASSQIYSGTGRETQYF. The CDR3, as DNA: TGCGCCAGCAGCCAGATCTACTCCGGGACAGGGAGGGAGACCCAGTACTTC.

The chain joins TRBV5-1 to TRBJ1-2, with 8 nucleotides matching TRBD1. V trimming: 4 bases; J trimming: 8 bases; junction bases outside the gene matches: 10. The CDR3 loop spans 14 amino acids. Germline CDR1 is SGHRS and CDR2 is YFSETQ. The CDR3 loop is CASSPLGQGKGYTF. The DNA of the CDR3 is TGCGCCAGCAGCCCCTTAGGACAGGGAAAAGGCTACACCTTC.

This clone was seen a single time. V is TRBV5-4 and J is TRBJ2-3; tentative D call: TRBD1 (6 bases). The CDR3 contains 15 residues. Between the trimmed V and J ends, which lost 3 bases and 2 bases, there was a span of 13 bases. Germline CDR1 reads SGHNT; CDR2 reads YYREEE (reference sequence). The CDR3 nucleotides read TGTGCCAGCAGCTCTCCAGGGGTTACCACAGATACGCAGTATTTT. Its protein product is CASSSPGVTTDTQYF.

V gene TRBV2 combines with J gene TRBJ1-1; 9 bases are a match to TRBD1. CDR1 and CDR2 from the germline V gene are SNHLY and FYNNEI. Unmatched junction bases numbered 12, after V lost 7 bases and J lost 6 bases. This CDR3 is built from 15 residues. CDR3 region: CASKITQGAGAEAFF. Here the CDR3 DNA reads TGTGCCAGCAAGATTACACAGGGGGCGGGGGCTGAAGCTTTCTTT.

This clone was counted only a few times. V is TRBV7-9 and J is TRBJ1-1; D call uncertain. V shed 3 bases and J shed 3 bases, with 5 bases lying between them. Germline-derived CDR1 and CDR2 are SEHNR and FQNEAQ (reference sequence). This CDR3 has 12 residues. The CDR3 region has the DNA TGTGCCAGCAGCTTCCTACACACTGAAGCTTTCTTT. This translates into CASSFLHTEAFF.